This TCR beta chain was obtained from a study of post-analysis software for immune sequencing data. Points from the study as a whole: Five TRBV segments, TRBV5-6, TRBV5-1 and TRBV20-1 among them, were found more frequent in patients than controls. F measure showed strong co-clustering of same-batch samples.

This clonotype has only a few counts. The antigen is not known. Included in the TCR beta cDNA libraries were unique molecular identifiers. One entry per CDR3 protein results from TCRdb running MiXCR on the PCR reads. In the table there are hundreds of thousands of distinct CDR3 sequences, roughly 27% of which are singletons. CDR3 length equals 13 residues. Trimming stripped 3 bases from V and 4 bases from J, with 10 bases between. The germline gives CDR1 SGDLS, CDR2 YYNGEE. The chain has TRBV9 and TRBJ2-5; tentatively, D is TRBD2 (6 bases). Sequenced sample: blood. The sequence derives from a girl aged 5 to 17 with multiple sclerosis. Here the CDR3 DNA reads TGTGCCAGCAGCGCCAGGGAGGTAGAGACCCAGTACTTC. Its translation is CASSAREVETQYF.